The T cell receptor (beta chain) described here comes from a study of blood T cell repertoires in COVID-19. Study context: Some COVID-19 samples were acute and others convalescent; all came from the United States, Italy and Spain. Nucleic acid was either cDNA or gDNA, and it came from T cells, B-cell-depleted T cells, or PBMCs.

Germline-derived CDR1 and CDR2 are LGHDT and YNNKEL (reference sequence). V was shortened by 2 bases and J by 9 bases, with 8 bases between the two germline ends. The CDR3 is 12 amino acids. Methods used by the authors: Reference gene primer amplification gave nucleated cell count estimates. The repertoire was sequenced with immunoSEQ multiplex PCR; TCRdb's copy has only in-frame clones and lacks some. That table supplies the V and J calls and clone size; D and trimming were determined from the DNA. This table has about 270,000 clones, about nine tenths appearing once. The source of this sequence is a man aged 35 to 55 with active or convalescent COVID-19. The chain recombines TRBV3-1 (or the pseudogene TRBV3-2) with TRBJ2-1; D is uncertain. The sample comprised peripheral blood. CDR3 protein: CASSQTLSEQFF. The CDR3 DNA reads TGTGCCAGCAGCCAAACGCTCAGTGAGCAGTTCTTC.